This T cell receptor (beta chain) was identified in a study of regulatory T cells in long-lasting Graves disease. Building of the TCR beta libraries involved iRepertoire HTBI primers and Arm-PCR of CDR3 regions. TCRdb re-called the multiplex PCR reads through MiXCR, storing one row per CDR3 protein. The repertoire has 600,000 to 850,000 distinct CDR3 sequences, around 30% of them found once; the top ten carry 40% to 50%. This clonotype occurred a few times. The time point is: persistent/refractory GD, antithyroid drugs over 5 years with positive TRAb. Extracted RNA from PBMCs served as the source of the TCR library. The V end lost 4 bases, the J end lost 6 bases, and 12 bases lay between the germline ends. Germline CDR1 reads PRHDT; CDR2 reads FYEKMQ (reference sequence). CDR3 length equals 13 residues.

The sample was peripheral blood mononuclear cells (PBMCs), taken when the disease was refractory, from a patient treated with antithyroid drugs. The sequence derives from a female donor with Graves disease. The chain links TRBV13 to TRBJ1-1; weak D call: TRBD1 (5 bases). CDR3 loop: CASSSPGGAEAFF. In DNA form, the CDR3 reads TGTGCCAGCAGCTCCCCCGGGGGAGCTGAAGCTTTCTTT.